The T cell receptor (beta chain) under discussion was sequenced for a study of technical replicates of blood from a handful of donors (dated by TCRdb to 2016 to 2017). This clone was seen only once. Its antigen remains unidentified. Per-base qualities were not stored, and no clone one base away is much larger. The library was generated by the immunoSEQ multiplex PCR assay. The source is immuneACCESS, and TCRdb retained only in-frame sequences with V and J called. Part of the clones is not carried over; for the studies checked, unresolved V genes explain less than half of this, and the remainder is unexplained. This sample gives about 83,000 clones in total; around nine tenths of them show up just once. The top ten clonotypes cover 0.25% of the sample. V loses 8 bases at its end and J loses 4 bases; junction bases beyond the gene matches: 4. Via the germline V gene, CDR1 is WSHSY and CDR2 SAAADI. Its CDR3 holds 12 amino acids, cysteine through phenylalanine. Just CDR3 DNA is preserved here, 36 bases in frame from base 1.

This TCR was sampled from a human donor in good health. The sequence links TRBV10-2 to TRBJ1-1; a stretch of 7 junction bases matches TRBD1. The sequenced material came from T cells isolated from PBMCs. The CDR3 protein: CASRNRGTEAFF. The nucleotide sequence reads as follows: TGCGCCAGCCGAAACAGGGGCACTGAAGCTTTCTTT.